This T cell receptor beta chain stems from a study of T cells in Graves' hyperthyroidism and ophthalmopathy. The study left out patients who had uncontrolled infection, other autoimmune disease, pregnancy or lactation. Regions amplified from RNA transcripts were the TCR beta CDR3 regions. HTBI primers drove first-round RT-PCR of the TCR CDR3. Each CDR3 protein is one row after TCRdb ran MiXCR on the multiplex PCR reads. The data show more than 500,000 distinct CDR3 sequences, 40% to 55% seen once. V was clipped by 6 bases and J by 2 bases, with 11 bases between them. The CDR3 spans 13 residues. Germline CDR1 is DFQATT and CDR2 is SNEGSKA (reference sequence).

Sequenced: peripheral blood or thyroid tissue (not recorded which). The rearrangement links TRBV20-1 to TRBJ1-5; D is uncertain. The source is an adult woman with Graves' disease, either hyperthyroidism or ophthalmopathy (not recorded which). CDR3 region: CSAQREGNQPQHF. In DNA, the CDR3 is TGCAGTGCCCAGCGGGAGGGCAATCAGCCCCAGCATTTT.